The following is a T cell receptor (beta chain) sequence with its context. Its specificity is unknown. Clones were read by immunoSEQ multiplex PCR, and TCRdb kept only the in-frame ones, dropping some. The sample holds some 48,000 clones; approximately 86% are singletons and the top ten take less than 20%. The sample comes from a study of radiotherapy plus CTLA-4 blockade in lung cancer. V lost 4 bases and J lost 0, with 10 bases in between. Germline CDR1 is SGHTA and CDR2 is FQGNSA. CDR3 length: 14 amino acids. Whole-study results and caveats: The best predictor of response was reported to be early blood T cell clone dynamics, with interferon-beta.

This receptor was obtained from a human donor with non-small cell lung cancer that progressed on radiotherapy plus ipilimumab. Some clones in this sample may be carry-over from other donors' samples. The specimen comprised peripheral blood, sampled from a patient treated with radiotherapy plus ipilimumab. The J gene is TRBJ2-7, the V gene TRBV7-2; maybe TRBD2 (6 bases). In DNA, the CDR3 is TGTGCCAGCAGCTCCACTAGCAGCTCCTACGAGCAGTACTTC. As protein: CASSSTSSSYEQYF.